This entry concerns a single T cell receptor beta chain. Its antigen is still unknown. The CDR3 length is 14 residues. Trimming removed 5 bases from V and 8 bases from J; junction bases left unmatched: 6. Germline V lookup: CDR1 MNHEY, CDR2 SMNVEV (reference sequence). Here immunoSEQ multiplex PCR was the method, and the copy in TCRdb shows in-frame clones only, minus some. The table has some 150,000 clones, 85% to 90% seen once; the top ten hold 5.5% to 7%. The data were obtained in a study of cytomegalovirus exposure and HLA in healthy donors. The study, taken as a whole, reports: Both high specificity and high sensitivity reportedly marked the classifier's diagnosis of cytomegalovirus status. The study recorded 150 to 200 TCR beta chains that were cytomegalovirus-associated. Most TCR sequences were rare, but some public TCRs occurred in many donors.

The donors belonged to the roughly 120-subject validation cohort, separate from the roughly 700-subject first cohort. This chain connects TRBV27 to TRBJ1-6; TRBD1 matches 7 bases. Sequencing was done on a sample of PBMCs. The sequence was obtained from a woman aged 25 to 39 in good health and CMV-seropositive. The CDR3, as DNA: TGTGCCAGCAGTGACGGACAGGAGTATTCACCCCTCCACTTT. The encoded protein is CASSDGQEYSPLHF.